This T cell receptor (beta chain) comes out of a study of T cell changes during pregnancy in multiple sclerosis. Trimming took off 2 bases at V and 1 base at J, with 12 bases between the two ends. This CDR3 has 16 residues. Germline V gene data show CDR1 as KGHSH and CDR2 as LQKENI. Here immunoSEQ multiplex PCR was the method, and the copy in TCRdb shows in-frame clones only, minus some. This sample has 40,000 or so clones; more than 75% occur once, and the top ten carry almost 7%. This sequence was found in a female donor with multiple sclerosis, enrolled in a pregnancy study. The sample consisted of CD8+ T cells from peripheral blood mononuclear cells, taken in the third trimester of pregnancy. The chain carries TRBV18 and TRBJ1-3; no firm D call. CDR3 nucleotides: TGTGCCAGCTCACCAAAATCTGGCGGTTCTGGAAACACCATATATTTT. This codes for CASSPKSGGSGNTIYF.